This T cell receptor (beta chain) was obtained from a study of blood T cell repertoires in COVID-19. Overall study context: Specimens from acute and convalescent COVID-19 originated in the United States, Italy and Spain. Sources were T cells, B-cell-depleted T cells, or PBMCs; the material itself was cDNA or gDNA.

The study recruited people aged roughly 18 to 95 years across some 23 US areas. This CDR3 has 15 amino acids. CDR1 is MNHEY and CDR2 is SMNVEV in the germline V gene (reference sequence). V was cut by 5 bases and J by 5 bases, with 19 bases left in between. As handled by the study authors: Amplifying reference gene primers gave estimates of nucleated cell counts. The table came from immunoSEQ multiplex PCR; TCRdb's copy has only in-frame clones and leaves some out. V, J and clone size reflect that table, while D and trimming were determined from the DNA. This sample has 350,000 to 450,000 clones, with approximately 91% found just once.

The origin of this receptor is a woman aged 18 to 35 who had been exposed to COVID-19. The sample was PBMCs or T cells enriched from blood (not recorded which). V usage is TRBV27 and J usage is TRBJ2-7; D is perhaps TRBD2 (6 bases). Written as DNA, the CDR3 is TGTGCCAGCAGTCTAGGGGTGGTCGGGAGCAACGAGCAGTACTTC. Translation gives CASSLGVVGSNEQYF.